Following are 5 T cell receptor beta chains from one sample sequenced in a study of CD8 T cell repertoires and HIV-1 epitope variants. Measured with immunoSEQ multiplex PCR; TCRdb has only the in-frame clones, and not every one. The sample holds roughly 5,000 clones, around two thirds seen once. The antigens these receptors bind are not known. The specimen was cultured CD8+ T cells derived from PBMCs. These receptors were taken from a male donor with HIV.

The V and J genes are TRBV13 and TRBJ2-7; D is uncertain. Germline CDR1 is PRHDT and CDR2 is FYEKMQ (reference sequence). The CDR3 totals 11 residues. Deletions cut 5 bases from V and 7 bases from J, with 9 bases between. Written as DNA, the CDR3 is TGTGCCAGCAGCCTGAACCTAGAGCAGTACTTC. It is translated as CASSLNLEQYF. The full variable domain, completed using reference TRBV13 and TRBJ2-7, is AAGVIQSPRHLIKEKRETATLKCYPIPRHDTVYWYQQGPGQDPQFLISFYEKMQSDKGSIPDRFSAQQFSDYHSELNMSSLELGDSALYFCASSLNLEQYFGPGTRLTVT.

V gene TRBV9 combines with J gene TRBJ2-1; D is undetermined. The CDR3 consists of 13 residues. Trimming cost V 0 bases and J 9 bases, with 10 bases left between them. CDR1 SGDLS and CDR2 YYNGEE come from the germline V gene. CDR3 DNA sequence: TGTGCCAGCAGCGTAGAACAGAAGGGTGAGCAGTTCTTC. This codes for CASSVEQKGEQFF.

The genes are TRBV9 and TRBJ2-1, with 13 bases aligning to TRBD2. J gave up 9 bases and V 0 bases, and 3 bases lay outside the gene matches. Germline lookup yields CDR1 SGDLS and CDR2 YYNGEE. This CDR3 is built from 15 residues. The CDR3 sequence is CASSVGTSGRFEQFF. DNA for the CDR3: TGTGCCAGCAGCGTAGGGACTAGCGGGAGATTTGAGCAGTTCTTC.

CDR3 nucleotide sequence: TGCAGCGTTGAAGAGGTTAAGGGGACTAGGTACGAGCAGTACTTC. This translates into CSVEEVKGTRYEQYF. The genes are TRBV29-1 and TRBJ2-7; the match to TRBD2 covers 8 bases. The CDR3 sequence is 15 residues long. After removal of 0 bases from V and 4 bases from J, the junction contained 8 bases not matched to a gene. Germline loops: CDR1 SQVTM, CDR2 ANQGSEA.

V gene TRBV6-5 combines with J gene TRBJ2-1; D may be TRBD2 (6 bases). The V end lost 7 bases, the J end lost 7 bases, and 8 bases lay between the germline ends. Germline CDR1 and CDR2: MNHEY and SVGAGI. The CDR3 is 11 residues long. The CDR3 DNA is TGTGCCAGCACCCGGGGGAATGAGCAGTTCTTC. Translation gives CASTRGNEQFF.